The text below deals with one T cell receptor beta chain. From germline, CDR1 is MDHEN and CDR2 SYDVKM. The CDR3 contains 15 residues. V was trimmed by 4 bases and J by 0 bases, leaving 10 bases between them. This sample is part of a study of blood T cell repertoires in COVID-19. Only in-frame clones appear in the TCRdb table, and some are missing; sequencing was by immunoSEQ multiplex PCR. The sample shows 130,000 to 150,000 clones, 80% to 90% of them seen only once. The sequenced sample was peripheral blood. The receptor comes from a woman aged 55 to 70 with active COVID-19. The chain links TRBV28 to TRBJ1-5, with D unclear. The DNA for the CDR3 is TGTGCCAGCAGTTCTATCGGGAGTAGCAATCAGCCCCAGCATTTT. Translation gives CASSSIGSSNQPQHF.